Here is one T cell receptor (beta chain) with its context. Its antigen is not known. The sample belongs to a study of shared clonotypes between healthy human individuals. TCRdb's table, derived via immunoSEQ multiplex PCR, lists solely in-frame clones and lacks some. The table lists a few million clones, over 90% of them singletons, with 0.39% in the top ten. V dropped 5 bases and J dropped 2; count of bases not matched to a gene: 6. The CDR3 extends over 15 amino acids. Per the germline V gene, CDR1 is SGHAT and CDR2 is FQDESV (reference sequence). Broader study findings: Among donors, sharing of clonotypes was expected to be affected by sequencing depth.

The rearrangement joins TRBV11-1 to TRBJ2-1, with 7 positions matching TRBD2. Material: naive CD4+ T cells from PBMCs. The sample's subset: CD45RA+ positively selected. This TCR derives from a man between 18 and 29 years old in good health. Some clones in this sample may be carry-over from other donors' samples. Here the CDR3 reads CASSMAGLTYNEQFF. CDR3 nucleotide sequence: TGTGCCAGCAGCATGGCGGGACTAACCTACAATGAGCAGTTCTTC.